The 14 T cell receptor beta chains below were found in one sample sequenced in a study of T-cell memory formation after mild COVID-19. Using its own MiXCR run on the 5' RACE reads, TCRdb lists one record per CDR3 protein. Seen here are under 300,000 distinct CDR3 sequences, 8% to 10% observed once, and the top ten hold 22%. Input material: PBMCs or a T cell subset sorted from them (not recorded which). The receptors derive from a man younger than 35 who had mild COVID-19 (a few samples of this study predate the infection). Cell type and time point are not known.

The chain links TRBV28 to TRBJ2-5; possibly TRBD1 or TRBD2 for D (5 bases each). Looked up from germline, CDR1 is MDHEN and CDR2 is SYDVKM. This CDR3 is built from 13 residues. V lost 8 bases and J 5 bases, leaving 15 bases between the germline ends. The CDR3 here is CASGAWSGETQYF. Here the CDR3 DNA reads TGTGCCAGCGGGGCTTGGTCGGGGGAGACCCAGTACTTC.

This clonotype occurred a few times. The V gene is TRBV6-5, the J gene TRBJ2-5; D remains unclear. Germline CDR1 reads MNHEY; CDR2 reads SVGAGI. V was clipped by 2 bases and J by 1 base, with 11 bases between them. The CDR3 covers 15 residues. In DNA, the CDR3 is TGTGCCAGCAGTTACCAATCCGGTGGCCAAGAGACCCAGTACTTC. Protein: CASSYQSGGQETQYF.

This clonotype has just a few counts. This rearrangement joins TRBV29-1 to TRBJ2-2; D remains ambiguous. Germline V gene sequence: CDR1 SQVTM, CDR2 ANQGSEA. Trimming shortened V by 4 bases and J by 0 bases, and 9 bases separated the two germline ends. The CDR3 sequence is 14 residues long. Written as DNA, the CDR3 is TGCAGCGTTGGCGCTGAGACGAACACCGGGGAGCTGTTTTTT. Translating it yields CSVGAETNTGELFF.

J is TRBJ2-1 and V is TRBV4-2, with D possibly being TRBD1 (6 bases). V was shortened by 0 bases and J by 7 bases, with 13 bases between the two germline ends. The CDR3 consists of 15 residues. The germline V gene has CDR1 LGHNA and CDR2 YNFKEQ. The chain's CDR3 is CASSQDLGAVNEQFF. For the CDR3, the DNA is TGTGCCAGCAGCCAAGATCTGGGGGCCGTAAATGAGCAGTTCTTC.

V and J are TRBV7-2 and TRBJ2-1, with 7 bases lining up with TRBD1. The trim removed 4 bases at V and 6 bases at J, leaving 9 bases unmatched. In germline, CDR1 is SGHTA, CDR2 FQGNSA. CDR3 length: 15 amino acids. CDR3 sequence reads: CASSSWTGIPNEQFF. For the CDR3, the DNA is TGTGCCAGCAGCTCGTGGACAGGCATCCCCAATGAGCAGTTCTTC.

At least ten counts were recorded for this clonotype. This chain uses TRBV4-1 with TRBJ2-5; no reliable D call. Trimming shortened V by 1 base and J by 5 bases, and 11 bases separated the two germline ends. The CDR3 is made up of 14 amino acids. CDR1 is MGHRA and CDR2 is YSYEKL in the germline V gene. Here the CDR3 reads CASSQGGPLETQYF. As DNA, the CDR3 is TGCGCCAGCAGCCAAGGAGGACCTCTCGAGACCCAGTACTTC.

The chain carries TRBV18 and TRBJ2-5; TRBD2 agrees at 7 bases. V gave up 5 bases and J gave up 5 bases; unmatched junction bases: 5. In germline, CDR1 is KGHSH, CDR2 LQKENI. The CDR3 is 13 amino acids. CDR3 coding DNA: TGTGCCAGCTCAAGACTAGCTGGGGAGACCCAGTACTTC. Translation gives CASSRLAGETQYF.

Many counts were recorded for this clonotype. This chain connects TRBV10-3 to TRBJ2-3; D not certain. CDR1 is ENHRY and CDR2 is SYGVKD in the germline V gene. Trimming pared 4 bases from V and 0 bases from J, leaving 11 bases between. The CDR3 sequence is 15 residues long. CDR3 residues: CAISVATPSTDTQYF. The CDR3 coding sequence is TGTGCCATCAGTGTTGCTACCCCTAGCACAGATACGCAGTATTTT.

This clonotype was seen a few times. The chain is built from TRBV4-2 and TRBJ1-5, with D perhaps TRBD1 (5 bases). The CDR3 runs to 19 residues. V lost 0 bases and J lost 4, with 22 bases in between. Per the germline V gene, CDR1 is LGHNA and CDR2 is YNFKEQ. CDR3 in amino acids: CASSQEIEGNPKGNQPQHF. The CDR3 DNA follows: TGTGCCAGCAGCCAAGAGATAGAGGGTAACCCGAAGGGGAATCAGCCCCAGCATTTT.

In its sample, this clonotype was seen many times. The chain has TRBV18 and TRBJ2-1; 9 bases match TRBD1. The V segment lost 6 bases and the J segment 8 bases; nucleotides outside the gene matches: 14. The V gene's germline CDR1 is KGHSH and CDR2 LQKENI. This CDR3 spans 16 amino acids. The DNA of the CDR3 is TGTGCCAGCTCTCCATACTTTCGACAGGGGGGCGATGAGCAGTTCTTC. It specifies CASSPYFRQGGDEQFF.

The sample holds many counts of this clonotype. The V call is TRBV20-1, the J call TRBJ1-5; 12 nucleotides line up with TRBD1. With 1 base clipped from V and 6 bases from J, the junction kept 10 bases outside the gene matches. The CDR3 spans 17 residues. The germline gives CDR1 DFQATT, CDR2 SNEGSKA (reference sequence). CDR3 in amino acids: CSARAFPGTGGGQPQHF. The CDR3 bases are TGCAGTGCTAGAGCTTTCCCTGGGACAGGGGGCGGTCAGCCCCAGCATTTT.

This clonotype has just a few counts. The chain recombines TRBV5-1 with TRBJ2-7; D might be TRBD1 (5 bases). This CDR3 is built from 15 residues. Trimming removed 4 bases at V and 6 bases at J, with 20 bases between. Germline CDR1 reads SGHRS; CDR2 reads YFSETQ. CDR3 sequence reads: CASSQTGHPTGEQYV. The CDR3 DNA reads as TGCGCCAGCAGCCAAACAGGACATCCTACTGGCGAGCAGTACGTC.

This clonotype has ten or more counts. The rearrangement uses TRBV28 and TRBJ1-6, with TRBD1 as a possible D gene (5 bases). V was trimmed by 6 bases and J by 0 bases, leaving 15 bases between them. In germline, CDR1 is MDHEN, CDR2 SYDVKM. The CDR3 extends over 17 amino acids. This CDR3 reads CASRLGGGSSYNSPLHF. DNA for the CDR3: TGTGCCAGCAGACTCGGGGGGGGAAGCTCCTATAATTCACCCCTCCACTTT.

V is TRBV20-1 and J is TRBJ1-5; 9 bases map to TRBD1. V trimming: 6 bases; J trimming: 4 bases; junction bases outside the gene matches: 13. Germline CDR1 and CDR2: DFQATT and SNEGSKA (reference sequence). This CDR3 has 16 residues. CDR3 DNA: TGCAGTGCCGGCTTGTTCGGGACAGGGCCAAATCAGCCCCAGCATTTT. Residues: CSAGLFGTGPNQPQHF.